The sequence of this T cell receptor (beta chain) was determined in a study of cytomegalovirus exposure and HLA in healthy donors. This CDR3 has 13 residues. Germline lookup yields CDR1 SGHRS and CDR2 YFSETQ. V was pared by 4 bases and J by 0 bases, with 8 bases between. The table came from immunoSEQ multiplex PCR; TCRdb's copy has only in-frame clones and leaves some out. The sample has 110,000 or so clones, around 88% seen once. This receptor was identified in a man in his late teens or twenties in good health and CMV-seronegative. The rearrangement links TRBV5-1 to TRBJ2-7; D gene ambiguous. Sequencing was performed on PBMCs. The CDR3 region has the DNA TGCGCCAGCAGCGGCCAGGCCTCCTACGAGCAGTACTTC. The encoded protein is CASSGQASYEQYF.